These 28 T cell receptor beta chains share one sample of origin, sequenced in a study of glioma-infiltrating T cells. Using RNA template, CDR3s of TCR alpha and beta were amplified with iRepertoire arm-PCR. TCRdb re-called the multiplex PCR reads with MiXCR, one entry per CDR3 protein. This sample yields around 170,000 distinct CDR3 sequences, of which around 40% are seen a single time; around 5% belongs to the top ten. The sequencing sample was made of glioma tissue, nonneoplastic brain tissue, or PBMCs (not recorded which). The receptors stem from a human donor with low-grade glioma or glioblastoma, undergoing nonglioma brain surgery, or in good health (not recorded which).

A remark on this clonotype: One end of the junction does not line up with germline, which may come from a read error. The chain couples TRBV6-6 to TRBJ1-1; D possibly corresponds to TRBD1 (6 bases). This CDR3 is built from 14 residues. In germline, CDR1 is MNHNY, CDR2 SVGAGI (reference sequence). The CDR3 DNA reads as TGTGCCACATACAGGGAGCAAGGAAACACTGAAGCTTTCTTC. Encoded protein: CATYREQGNTEAFF.

This clonotype was recorded at least ten times. The V call is TRBV28, the J call TRBJ2-3, with D unclear. CDR1 is MDHEN and CDR2 is SYDVKM in the germline V gene. This CDR3 region has 15 residues. The V gene lost 5 bases and the J gene lost 0 bases, with 12 bases spanning the gap. CDR3 protein: CASSPTHGSTDTQYF. In DNA, the CDR3 is TGTGCCAGCAGTCCCACCCACGGTAGCACAGATACGCAGTATTTT. The complete variable domain, with remaining parts taken from reference TRBV28 and TRBJ2-3, reads DVKVTQSSRYLVKRTGEKVFLECVQDMDHENMFWYRQDPGLGLRLIYFSYDVKMKEKGDIPEGYSVSREKKERFSLILESASTNQTSMYLCASSPTHGSTDTQYFGPGTRLTVL.

The CDR3 reads CSTKQAGTQETQYF. The CDR3 nucleotides are TGCAGCACAAAACAGGCAGGGACCCAAGAGACCCAGTACTTC. The chain carries TRBV29-1 and TRBJ2-5, with D perhaps TRBD1 or TRBD2 (5 bases each). The CDR3 runs to 14 residues. Looked up from germline, CDR1 is SQVTM and CDR2 is ANQGSEA. V shed 8 bases and J shed 1 base, with 17 bases lying between them. Supplemented by reference TRBV29-1 and TRBJ2-5, the full variable domain reads SAVISQKPSRDICQRGTSLTIQCQVDSQVTMMFWYRQQPGQSLTLIATANQGSEATYESGFVIDKFPISRPNLTFSTLTVSNMSPEDSSIYLCSTKQAGTQETQYFGPGTRLLVL.

Regarding this clonotype: This could be a read error, since a much larger clone is one nucleotide away. The chain carries TRBV20-1 and TRBJ2-1; 7 nucleotides agree with TRBD2. This CDR3 is 16 amino acids long. Germline CDR1 reads DFQATT; CDR2 reads SNEGSKA (reference sequence). After removal of 2 bases from V and 0 bases from J, the junction contained 7 bases not matched to a gene. The chain's CDR3 is CSARKAGVSSYNEQFF. CDR3 nucleotide sequence: TGCAGTGCTAGAAAGGCGGGAGTTTCCTCCTACAATGAGCAGTTCTTC.

For this clonotype: Being one base from a much bigger clone, this may be a read error. V usage is TRBV28 and J usage is TRBJ2-1; a possible D gene is TRBD2 (7 bases). This CDR3 region has 17 residues. Germline lookup yields CDR1 MDHEN and CDR2 SYDVKM. The V end lost 4 bases, the J end lost 0 bases, and 16 bases lay between the germline ends. The CDR3 DNA sequence: TGTGCCAGCAGTTCCCCCGAGGGGGGGGGCTCCTACAATGAGCAGTTCTTC. Its translation is CASSSPEGGGSYNEQFF.

The gene calls are TRBV29-1 and TRBJ2-3; D is unresolved. Trimming took 8 bases from V and 0 from J, leaving 9 bases between them. The CDR3 has 12 amino acids. Germline assignment: CDR1 SQVTM and CDR2 ANQGSEA. CDR3 protein: CSFEASTDTQYF. The CDR3 coding sequence is TGCAGCTTCGAGGCTAGCACAGATACGCAGTATTTT.

The chain links TRBV20-1 to TRBJ2-7, with D hard to call. Germline CDR1 DFQATT, CDR2 SNEGSKA (reference sequence). Trimming left V 3 bases short and J 10 bases short, with 19 bases between. The length of the CDR3 is 13 residues. This chain's CDR3 is CSASAGGLEDQYF. CDR3 nucleotide sequence: TGCAGTGCTAGTGCAGGTGGCTTGGAAGATCAGTACTTC.

This chain's CDR3 is CASSLRGAQAYEQYF. CDR3 in DNA: TGCGCCAGCAGCTTGCGTGGGGCACAGGCCTACGAGCAGTACTTC. The chain links TRBV5-1 to TRBJ2-7; perhaps TRBD1 as D (5 bases). This CDR3 is 15 amino acids long. CDR1 and CDR2 from the germline V gene are SGHRS and YFSETQ. Trimming took 1 base from V and 2 from J, leaving 13 bases between them.

Regarding this clonotype: Compared with germline, one end of the junction differs, possibly owing to a read error. This CDR3 reads CVSSPTDTQYF. In DNA form, the CDR3 reads TGTGTCAGCAGCCCGACAGATACGCAGTATTTT. The chain combines TRBV7-2 with TRBJ2-3; D gene uncertain. This CDR3 has 11 residues. Germline CDR1 and CDR2: SGHTA and FQGNSA.

Regarding this clonotype: This may stem from a read error, because a much larger clone lies one nucleotide away. The genes are TRBV19 and TRBJ1-5, with D uncertain. This CDR3 spans 12 amino acids. From germline, CDR1 is LNHDA and CDR2 SQIVND (reference sequence). This chain's CDR3 is CASSPLNQPKHF. The CDR3 DNA is TGTGCCAGTAGTCCCCTGAATCAGCCCAAGCATTTT.

This chain connects TRBV30 to TRBJ2-3; tentatively, D is TRBD2 (5 bases). Trimming left V 4 bases short and J 5 bases short, with 16 bases between. Germline values: CDR1 GTSNPN, CDR2 SVGIG (reference sequence). This CDR3 spans 14 amino acids. CDR3: CAWTSRPGGDTQYF. The DNA for the CDR3 is TGTGCCTGGACGTCTCGCCCCGGAGGAGATACGCAGTATTTT.

With regard to this clonotype: A much larger clone differs by one base, so this may be a read error. The chain uses TRBV28 and TRBJ2-5; 7 nucleotides align to TRBD1. Trimming cost V 6 bases and J 2 bases; bases outside gene matches: 9. Germline V CDR1 and CDR2: MDHEN, SYDVKM. The CDR3 loop spans 15 amino acids. CDR3 nucleotide sequence: TGTGCCAGCAGCACCACGACAGGGCAGCAAGAGACCCAGTACTTC. It codes for CASSTTTGQQETQYF.

Concerning this clonotype: This may stem from a read error, because a much larger clone lies one nucleotide away. V gene TRBV12-3 or TRBV12-4 combines with J gene TRBJ2-1, with unresolved D. CDR3 size: 14 residues. The V end lost 5 bases, the J end lost 6 bases, and 14 bases lay between the germline ends. CDR3 sequence (DNA): TGTGCCAGCAGTCTCTCCAATAGCCTCAATGAGCAGTTCTTC. Amino acid sequence: CASSLSNSLNEQFF.

Details on this clonotype: Possible read error: a much larger clone is one base away. The chain uses TRBV20-1 and TRBJ2-3; 7 bases are a match to TRBD2. From germline, CDR1 is DFQATT and CDR2 SNEGSKA (reference sequence). This CDR3 has 13 amino acids. V gave up 4 bases and J gave up 7 bases; unmatched junction bases: 8. This CDR3 is CSANQRGGHTQYF. DNA of the CDR3: TGCAGTGCTAACCAGCGGGGTGGGCATACGCAGTATTTT.

On this clonotype: A read error may be the cause here, since a much bigger clone is one base away. The chain carries TRBV15 and TRBJ2-1, with D possibly matching TRBD2 (7 bases). The CDR3 covers 16 residues. Germline V lookup: CDR1 LNHNV, CDR2 YYDKDF (reference sequence). DNA of the CDR3: TGTGCCACCAGCCAACAGGCCGGGGGGCGGTTGAATGGGCAGTTCTTC. Translation: CATSQQAGGRLNGQFF.

The rearrangement joins TRBV6-1 to TRBJ2-5; possible D gene TRBD1, 6 bases. V was trimmed by 9 bases and J by 4 bases, leaving 18 bases between them. The CDR3 length is 14 residues. The germline V gene encodes CDR1 MNHNS and CDR2 SASEGT. The CDR3 DNA sequence: TGTGCCAGAAGTCCCCGGACAGTGGGAGAGACCCAGTACTTC. It yields the protein CARSPRTVGETQYF.

About this clonotype: Compared with germline, one end of the junction differs, possibly owing to a read error. The chain has TRBV4-2 and TRBJ2-5; D perhaps matches TRBD2 (5 bases). CDR3 length: 15 amino acids. Germline CDR1 reads LGHNA; CDR2 reads YNFKEQ. The CDR3 sequence: CACSQAAAVQETQYF. The CDR3 nucleotides are TGTGCCTGCAGCCAAGCGGCGGCGGTCCAAGAGACCCAGTACTTC.

The rearrangement links TRBV5-1 to TRBJ2-3; possible D gene TRBD2, 5 bases. With 2 bases removed from V and 3 bases from J, the gap between germline ends came to 22 bases. Germline-derived CDR1 and CDR2 are SGHRS and YFSETQ. This CDR3 has 18 residues. The CDR3 bases are TGCGCCAGCAGCTTTAGAAGTACTAGAGGGAGAGGGACAGATACGCAGTATTTT. The encoded protein is CASSFRSTRGRGTDTQYF.

This clonotype was seen ten or more times. The CDR3 DNA follows: TGTGCCAGTAGTATAGGTCCCCGGAACACTGAAGCTTTCTTT. This encodes CASSIGPRNTEAFF. The chain carries TRBV19 and TRBJ1-1; D gene unclear. This CDR3 comprises 14 residues. Trimming stripped 1 base from V and 1 base from J, with 7 bases between. CDR1 and CDR2 from the germline V gene are LNHDA and SQIVND (reference sequence). Full variable domain (rest looked up from reference TRBV19 and TRBJ1-1): DGGITQSPKYLFRKEGQNVTLSCEQNLNHDAMYWYRQDPGQGLRLIYYSQIVNDFQKGDIAEGYSVSREKKESFPLTVTSAQKNPTAFYLCASSIGPRNTEAFFGQGTRLTVV.

On this clonotype: A much bigger clone sits one base away, suggesting this may be a read error. The chain couples TRBV4-2 to TRBJ2-5; 9 bases align to TRBD2. The CDR3 has 16 amino acids. V trimming: 0 bases; J trimming: 2 bases; junction bases outside the gene matches: 4. Looked up from germline, CDR1 is LGHNA and CDR2 is YNFKEQ. The DNA for the CDR3 is TGTGCCAGCAGCCAAGAGGGGACTAGCAGTCAAGAGACCCAGTACTTC. Its translation: CASSQEGTSSQETQYF.

This clonotype was observed a handful of times. The J gene is TRBJ1-2, the V gene TRBV29-1; tentative D call: TRBD1 (5 bases). CDR1 SQVTM and CDR2 ANQGSEA come from the germline V gene. There are 12 residues in the CDR3. V lost 4 bases to trimming and J lost 4 bases, with 10 bases between them. The chain's CDR3 is CSVGAGTYGYTF. DNA for the CDR3: TGCAGCGTTGGGGCGGGGACCTATGGCTACACCTTC.

This clonotype came up many times. The chain combines TRBV27 with TRBJ2-7, with TRBD2 matching 7 bases. CDR3 length: 14 amino acids. In germline, CDR1 is MNHEY, CDR2 SMNVEV (reference sequence). The V segment lost 8 bases and the J segment 3 bases; nucleotides outside the gene matches: 10. CDR3 nucleotide sequence: TGTGCCAGCGCTCGCGGGAGTAGATTCTACGAGCAGTACTTC. Its translation: CASARGSRFYEQYF.

The table lists this clonotype with many counts. V is TRBV5-1 and J is TRBJ1-2; 11 nucleotides line up with TRBD1. Germline loops: CDR1 SGHRS, CDR2 YFSETQ. Germline trimming cut 2 bases from V and 6 bases from J; bases unmatched to any gene: 6. This CDR3 region has 15 residues. The CDR3 here is CASSFDGQGANGYTF. CDR3 DNA sequence: TGCGCCAGCAGCTTCGACGGACAGGGGGCTAATGGCTACACCTTC.

This clonotype turned up a few times. V and J are TRBV29-1 and TRBJ2-3, with D uncertain. Trimming removed 4 bases at V and 6 bases at J, with 11 bases between. The germline gives CDR1 SQVTM, CDR2 ANQGSEA. This CDR3 contains 12 residues. The CDR3 DNA reads TGCAGCGTTGGAAAAGACGGGGATACGCAGTATTTT. Translating it yields CSVGKDGDTQYF.

About this clonotype itself: The junction does not match germline at one end; this may be a read error. V usage is TRBV27 and J usage is TRBJ1-2; D unclear. The CDR3 has 14 amino acids. The germline gives CDR1 MNHEY, CDR2 SMNVEV (reference sequence). The CDR3 here is CASSGTDSTYGYTF. CDR3 nucleotides: TGTGCCAGCAGCGGCACGGACTCCACCTATGGGTACACCTTC.

Here the CDR3 DNA reads TGTGCCAGCAGCGCCGCGACAAGGGGCAGTTTCACTGGGGAGCTGTTTTTT. Translated, it gives CASSAATRGSFTGELFF. This chain joins TRBV28 and TRBJ2-2; possible D gene TRBD1, 5 bases. The CDR3 has 17 residues. Germline CDR1 MDHEN, CDR2 SYDVKM. Deletions cut 6 bases from V and 8 bases from J, with 25 bases between.

The chain carries TRBV28 and TRBJ2-7; TRBD1 or TRBD2 may be the D gene (5 bases each). The V gene's germline CDR1 is MDHEN and CDR2 SYDVKM. The length of the CDR3 is 11 residues. V lost 11 bases and J 2 bases, leaving 10 bases between the germline ends. The CDR3 sequence: CAAVGAYEQYF. As DNA, the CDR3 is TGTGCCGCGGTGGGGGCCTACGAGCAGTACTTC.

This rearrangement joins TRBV7-2 to TRBJ2-1; TRBD2 agrees at 9 bases. The CDR3 totals 18 residues. J lost 4 bases, V lost 0 bases, and 10 bases had no gene match. Germline lookup yields CDR1 SGHTA and CDR2 FQGNSA. The CDR3 sequence: CASSLAPKVAGVYNEQFF. Here the CDR3 DNA reads TGTGCCAGCAGCTTAGCCCCGAAGGTAGCGGGAGTATACAATGAGCAGTTCTTC.